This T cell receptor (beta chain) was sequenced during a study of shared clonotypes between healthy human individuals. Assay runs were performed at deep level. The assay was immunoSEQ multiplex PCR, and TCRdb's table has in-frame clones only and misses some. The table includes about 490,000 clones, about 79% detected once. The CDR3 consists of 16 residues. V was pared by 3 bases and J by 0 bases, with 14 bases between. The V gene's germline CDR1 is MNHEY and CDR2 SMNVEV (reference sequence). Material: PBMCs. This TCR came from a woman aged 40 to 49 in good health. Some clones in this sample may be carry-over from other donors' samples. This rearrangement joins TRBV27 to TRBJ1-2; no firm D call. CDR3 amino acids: CASSFNGPPANYGYTF. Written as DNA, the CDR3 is TGTGCCAGCAGTTTTAATGGTCCGCCAGCTAACTATGGCTACACCTTC.